A selection of T cell receptor beta chains follows, all from one sample in a study of T-cell memory formation after mild COVID-19. TCRdb fed the 5' RACE reads into MiXCR, producing one record per CDR3 protein. The data hold around 370,000 distinct CDR3 sequences, with more than 20% observed a single time. Sequencing input: PBMCs or a T cell subset sorted from them (not recorded which). These receptors were collected from an adult woman who had mild COVID-19 (a few samples of this study predate the infection). Cell type and time point are not known. CDR3s leave out the opening cysteine and the closing phenylalanine or tryptophan.

V gene,CDR3 protein
TRBV4-3,ASSQERVTGEAF
TRBV12-3/TRBV12-4,ASSSSPGTTYDEQF
TRBV7-9,ASSSSGLGDGSGYT
TRBV20-1,SATTYHSGHTDTQY
TRBV10-3,AISETRGGNSYEQY
TRBV7-2,ASSLEQRSTEAF
TRBV3-1,ASSQIQETQY
TRBV6-1,ASSAGQAGGYT
TRBV5-1,ASRSWTGDTEAF
TRBV7-2,ASSFSSSGANVLT
TRBV12-3/TRBV12-4,ASILAGGETQY
TRBV4-1,ASSQAPTGEGTYGYT
TRBV5-1,ASSLSQVPNTEAF
TRBV3-1,ASSREGNEQF
TRBV6-5,ASSTRQGAGTEAF
TRBV20-1,SARGQENTDTQY
TRBV12-3/TRBV12-4,ASSFEVGEQY
TRBV7-3,ASSSGQGALNGYT
TRBV12-3/TRBV12-4,ASTTNRRTR
TRBV4-2,ASSQEGRTYEQY
TRBV12-3/TRBV12-4,ASSPWTATRAASSEQF
TRBV29-1,SVERELAGAPEQF
TRBV20-1,SARPLGAVNYGYT
TRBV7-3,ASSSGSGPPGGETQY
TRBV5-1,ASSLGGSKEDTQY
TRBV5-1,ASSLEPGGISYNEQF
TRBV20-1,SARVGTGRTEAF
TRBV20-1,SARPGTYGYT
TRBV6-1,ASKTGGPGDTQY
TRBV6-1,ASIQGARQPQH
TRBV4-1,ASSLLGTVYNEQF
TRBV7-9,ASSPTISTDTQY
TRBV4-1,ASSLGQGGTNEQY
TRBV30,AWNPRGPEAF
TRBV24-1,ATSDPTGTQPEQF
TRBV10-3,AISDWTDRGTGELF